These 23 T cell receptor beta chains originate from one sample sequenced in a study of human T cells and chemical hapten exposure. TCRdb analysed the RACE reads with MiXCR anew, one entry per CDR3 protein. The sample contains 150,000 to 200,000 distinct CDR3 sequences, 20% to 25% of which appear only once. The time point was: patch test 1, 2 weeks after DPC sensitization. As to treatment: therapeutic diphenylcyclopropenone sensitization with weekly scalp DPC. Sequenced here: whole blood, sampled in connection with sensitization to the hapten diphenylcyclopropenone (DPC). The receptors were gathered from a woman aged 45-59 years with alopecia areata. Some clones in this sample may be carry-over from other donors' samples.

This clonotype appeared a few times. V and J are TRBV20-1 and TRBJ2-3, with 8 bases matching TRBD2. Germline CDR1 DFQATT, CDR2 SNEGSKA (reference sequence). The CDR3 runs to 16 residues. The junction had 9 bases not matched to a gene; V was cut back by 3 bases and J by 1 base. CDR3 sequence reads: CSASRQRERGTDTQYF. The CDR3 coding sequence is TGCAGTGCTAGCAGGCAGCGGGAGAGAGGCACAGATACGCAGTATTTT.

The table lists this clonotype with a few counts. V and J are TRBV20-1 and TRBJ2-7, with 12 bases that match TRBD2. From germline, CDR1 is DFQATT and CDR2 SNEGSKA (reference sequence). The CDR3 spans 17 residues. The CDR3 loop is CSATTSGSIRLSYEQYF. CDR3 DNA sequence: TGCAGCGCCACGACTAGCGGGAGCATCCGCTTATCCTACGAGCAGTACTTC.

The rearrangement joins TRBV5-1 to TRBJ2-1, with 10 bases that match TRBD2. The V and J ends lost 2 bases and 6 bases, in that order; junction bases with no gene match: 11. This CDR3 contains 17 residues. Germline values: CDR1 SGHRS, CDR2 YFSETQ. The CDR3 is CASSFMGASGRANEQFF. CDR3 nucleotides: TGCGCCAGCAGCTTCATGGGGGCCAGCGGGAGGGCCAATGAGCAGTTCTTC.

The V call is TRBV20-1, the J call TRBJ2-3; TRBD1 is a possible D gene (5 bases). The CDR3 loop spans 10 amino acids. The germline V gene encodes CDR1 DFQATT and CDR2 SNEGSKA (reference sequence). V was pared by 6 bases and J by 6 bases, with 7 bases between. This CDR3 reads CSATVDTQYF. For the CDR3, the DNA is TGCAGTGCGACAGTTGATACGCAGTATTTT.

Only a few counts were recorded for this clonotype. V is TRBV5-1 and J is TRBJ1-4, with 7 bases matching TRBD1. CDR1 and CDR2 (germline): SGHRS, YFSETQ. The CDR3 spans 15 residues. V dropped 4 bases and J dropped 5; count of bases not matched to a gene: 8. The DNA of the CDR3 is TGCGCCAGCAGCGGCCCGACAGGGCGGAATGAAAAACTGTTTTTT. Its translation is CASSGPTGRNEKLFF.

CDR3 sequence reads: CASSVSGTGNTIYF. In DNA form, the CDR3 reads TGTGCCAGCAGTGTGTCAGGCACTGGAAACACCATATATTTT. The chain links TRBV2 to TRBJ1-3; no reliable D call. The CDR3 is 14 residues long. Germline V gene lookup returns CDR1 SNHLY and CDR2 FYNNEI. Trimming removed 4 bases from V and 2 bases from J, with 9 bases in between. The full variable domain, rest sourced from reference TRBV2 and TRBJ1-3, is EPEVTQTPSHQVTQMGQEVILRCVPISNHLYFYWYRQILGQKVEFLVSFYNNEISEKSEIFDDQFSVERPDGSNFTLKIRSTKLEDSAMYFCASSVSGTGNTIYFGEGSWLTVV.

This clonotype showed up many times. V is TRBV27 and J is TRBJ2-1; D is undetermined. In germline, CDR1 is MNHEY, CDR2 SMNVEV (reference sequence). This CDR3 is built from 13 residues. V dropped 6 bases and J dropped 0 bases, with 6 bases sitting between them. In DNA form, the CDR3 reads TGTGCCAGCAGCCTAAGCTCCTACAATGAGCAGTTCTTC. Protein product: CASSLSSYNEQFF.

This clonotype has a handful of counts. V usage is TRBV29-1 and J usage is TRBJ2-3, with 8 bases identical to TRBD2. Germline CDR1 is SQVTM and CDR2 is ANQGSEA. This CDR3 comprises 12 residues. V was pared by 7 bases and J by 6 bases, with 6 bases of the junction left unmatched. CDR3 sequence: CSARTSLDTQYF. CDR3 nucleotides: TGCAGCGCCCGGACTAGCCTCGATACGCAGTATTTT.

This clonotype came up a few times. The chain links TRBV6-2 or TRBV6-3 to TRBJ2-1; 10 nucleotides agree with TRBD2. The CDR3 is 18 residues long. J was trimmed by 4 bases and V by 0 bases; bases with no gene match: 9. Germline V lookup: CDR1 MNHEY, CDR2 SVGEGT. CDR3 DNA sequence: TGTGCCAGCAGTTACTCGCCACCTACTAGCGGGATTTACAATGAGCAGTTCTTC. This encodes CASSYSPPTSGIYNEQFF.

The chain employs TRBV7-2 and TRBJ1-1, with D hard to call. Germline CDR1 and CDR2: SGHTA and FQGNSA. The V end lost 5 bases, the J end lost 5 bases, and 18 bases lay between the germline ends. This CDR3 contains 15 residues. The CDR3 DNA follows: TGTGCCAGCAGCCCAACCCCCAGAGGTTGGACTGAAGCTTTCTTT. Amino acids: CASSPTPRGWTEAFF.

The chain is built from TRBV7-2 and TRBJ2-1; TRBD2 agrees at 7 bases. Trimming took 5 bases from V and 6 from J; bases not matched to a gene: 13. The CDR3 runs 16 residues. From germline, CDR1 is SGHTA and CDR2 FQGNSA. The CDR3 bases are TGTGCCAGCAGCGACCGGACTAGATCCACCACCAATGAGCAGTTCTTC. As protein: CASSDRTRSTTNEQFF. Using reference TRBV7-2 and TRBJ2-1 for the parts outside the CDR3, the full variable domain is GAGVSQSPSNKVTEKGKDVELRCDPISGHTALYWYRQSLGQGLEFLIYFQGNSAPDKSGLPSDRFSAERTGGSVSTLTIQRTQQEDSAVYLCASSDRTRSTTNEQFFGPGTRLTVL.

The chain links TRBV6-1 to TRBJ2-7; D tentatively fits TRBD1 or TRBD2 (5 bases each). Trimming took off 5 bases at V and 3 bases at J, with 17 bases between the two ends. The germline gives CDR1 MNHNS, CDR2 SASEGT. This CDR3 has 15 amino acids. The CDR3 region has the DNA TGTGCCAGCAGTTTAGAGGCAGGGAGTAACTACGAGCAGTACTTC. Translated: CASSLEAGSNYEQYF.

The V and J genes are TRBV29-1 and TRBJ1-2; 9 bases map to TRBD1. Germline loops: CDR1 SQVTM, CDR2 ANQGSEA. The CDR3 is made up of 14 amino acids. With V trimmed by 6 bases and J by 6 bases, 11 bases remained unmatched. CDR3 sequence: CSVRDRALENGYTF. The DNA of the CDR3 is TGCAGCGTCCGGGACAGGGCCCTGGAGAATGGCTACACCTTC.

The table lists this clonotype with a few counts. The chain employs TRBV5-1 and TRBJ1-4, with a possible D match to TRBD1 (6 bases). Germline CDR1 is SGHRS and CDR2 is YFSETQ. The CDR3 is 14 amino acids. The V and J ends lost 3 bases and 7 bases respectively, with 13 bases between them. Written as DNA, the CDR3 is TGCGCCAGCAGCTCGACAGGATTTAGTGAAAAACTGTTTTTT. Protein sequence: CASSSTGFSEKLFF.

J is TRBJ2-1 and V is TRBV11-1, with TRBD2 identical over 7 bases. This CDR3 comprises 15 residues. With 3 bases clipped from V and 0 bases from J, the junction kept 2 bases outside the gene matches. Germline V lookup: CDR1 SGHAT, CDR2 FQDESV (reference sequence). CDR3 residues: CASSFGGGSYNEQFF. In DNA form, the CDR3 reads TGTGCCAGCAGCTTCGGCGGGGGCTCCTACAATGAGCAGTTCTTC. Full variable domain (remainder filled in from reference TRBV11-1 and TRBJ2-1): EAEVAQSPRYKITEKSQAVAFWCDPISGHATLYWYRQILGQGPELLVQFQDESVVDDSQLPKDRFSAERLKGVDSTLKIQPAELGDSAMYLCASSFGGGSYNEQFFGPGTRLTVL.

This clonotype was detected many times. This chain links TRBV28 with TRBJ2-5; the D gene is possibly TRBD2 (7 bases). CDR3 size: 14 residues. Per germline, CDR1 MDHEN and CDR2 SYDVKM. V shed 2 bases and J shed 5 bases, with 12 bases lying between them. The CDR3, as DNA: TGTGCCAGCAGTTTAACGGGGGGCTCGGAGACCCAGTACTTC. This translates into CASSLTGGSETQYF.

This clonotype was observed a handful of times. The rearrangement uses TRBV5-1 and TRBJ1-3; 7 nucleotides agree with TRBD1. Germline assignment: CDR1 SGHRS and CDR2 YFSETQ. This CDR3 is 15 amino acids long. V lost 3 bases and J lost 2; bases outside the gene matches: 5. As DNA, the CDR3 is TGCGCCAGCAGCTCCCAGGGGGTTGCTGGAAACACCATATATTTT. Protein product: CASSSQGVAGNTIYF.

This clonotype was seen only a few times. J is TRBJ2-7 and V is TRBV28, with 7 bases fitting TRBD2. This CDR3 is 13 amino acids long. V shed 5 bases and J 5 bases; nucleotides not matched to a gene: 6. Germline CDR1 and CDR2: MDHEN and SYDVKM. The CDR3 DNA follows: TGTGCCAGCAGTCCAACTAGCGTCAACGAGCAGTACTTC. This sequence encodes CASSPTSVNEQYF.

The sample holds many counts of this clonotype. Here the CDR3 DNA reads TGTGCCAGCAGCCACCGCCCTAGGGGGAGACCGATTGAGCAGTTCTTC. Protein product: CASSHRPRGRPIEQFF. The V gene is TRBV14, the J gene TRBJ2-1; a possible D gene is TRBD1 (6 bases). Per the germline V gene, CDR1 is SGHDN and CDR2 is FVKESK. Trimming pared 3 bases from V and 9 bases from J, leaving 21 bases between. The CDR3 runs to 16 residues.

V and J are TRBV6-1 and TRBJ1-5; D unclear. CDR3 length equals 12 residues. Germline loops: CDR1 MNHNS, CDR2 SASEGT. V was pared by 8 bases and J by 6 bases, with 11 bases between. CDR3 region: CASGLGSQPQHF. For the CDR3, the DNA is TGTGCCAGCGGGTTGGGGAGTCAGCCCCAGCATTTT.

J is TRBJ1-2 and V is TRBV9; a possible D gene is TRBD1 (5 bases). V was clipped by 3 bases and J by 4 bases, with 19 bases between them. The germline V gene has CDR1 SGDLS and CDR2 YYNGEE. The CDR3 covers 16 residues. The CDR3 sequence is CASSARTSWPGYGYTF. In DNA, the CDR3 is TGTGCCAGCAGCGCTCGGACATCCTGGCCAGGCTATGGCTACACCTTC.

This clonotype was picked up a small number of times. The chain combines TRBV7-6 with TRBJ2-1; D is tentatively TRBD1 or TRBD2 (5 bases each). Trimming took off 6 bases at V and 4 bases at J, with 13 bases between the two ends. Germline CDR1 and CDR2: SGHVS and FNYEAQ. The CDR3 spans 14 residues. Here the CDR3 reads CASRPGPQYNEQFF. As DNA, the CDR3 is TGTGCCAGCAGACCGGGACCGCAATACAATGAGCAGTTCTTC.

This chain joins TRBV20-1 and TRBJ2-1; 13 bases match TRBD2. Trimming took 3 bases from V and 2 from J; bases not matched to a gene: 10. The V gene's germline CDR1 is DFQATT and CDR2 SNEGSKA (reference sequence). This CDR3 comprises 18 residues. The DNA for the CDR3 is TGCAGTGCTAGGCCGGGACTAGCGGGACGAGGGACCTACAATGAGCAGTTCTTC. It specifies CSARPGLAGRGTYNEQFF.